This T cell receptor (beta chain) was sequenced in a study of cytomegalovirus exposure and HLA in healthy donors (dated by TCRdb to about 2017). In the study overall: According to an earlier analysis of a few hundred of the donors, about 179 million T cells yielded 95 million to 140 million unique TCR beta sequences and about 300 Gb of sequence data. About 280 gigabases of sequencing data and around 80 million unique TCR sequences made up an early release that covered some 640 HLA-typed donors. Of the approximately 400 genotyped donors, around 81% fell in the genetic ancestry cluster associated with self-reported Caucasian donors. The study aimed to test whether signatures of past pathogen exposure could be identified by cataloging public T cell receptors. The study profiled the T cell repertoires of under 700 subjects by immunosequencing and related them to cytomegalovirus serostatus. Besides the first cohort of more than 650 subjects, a separate validation cohort made up of 120 different subjects was used. High-throughput TCR immunosequencing, statistical association of individual TCRs with disease status, and machine learning were combined to predict cytomegalovirus infection status. A later analysis re-examined previously published TCR beta repertoires from more than 600 donors and added high-resolution HLA genotyping to investigate patterns of TCR occurrence. In the later analysis, no new phenotypic data were used to find candidate immune exposures; instead, reliance was placed on TCR beta sequences and their occurrence across donors. An earlier analysis of approximately 640 of the donors applied high-throughput TCR beta sequencing to assess whether each TCR beta V gene segment acted as functional or pseudogenic. Donor age, sex, ethnicity and CMV serostatus were compiled alongside the repertoire data. A later genetic analysis took genome-wide SNP genotypes for about three fifths of the roughly 670 donors and used that subset as a discovery cohort. All discovery cohort repertoires had been generated using a single sequencing platform. Class I and class II HLA loci were covered by the typing at four-digit resolution. Typing coverage differed by locus: A, B, C, DRB1 and DQB1 were typed in about 620-640 donors, DQA1 in approximately 520, DPA1 in 600 to 610, and DPB1 in 450 to 480. About five DR-DQ haplotypes were treated as single units for association and clustering because of strong linkage in the cohort. Among roughly 400 genotyped donors of the cohort, an average of around 250,000 unique TCR beta nucleotide sequences was sequenced per donor, of which 15% to 20% were non-productive.

Regarding this clone: Its antigen remains unidentified. Qualities for individual bases were not recorded, and no much larger clone is one base off.

CDR1 MNHEY and CDR2 SVGAGI were looked up in the germline V gene. The junction shows trimming of 4 bases on V and 0 bases on J, plus 8 bases between the germline ends. The CDR3 measures 14 amino acids from cysteine to phenylalanine. The kept DNA is CDR3 alone, 42 bases in frame from the first base. In total, approximately 610 healthy bone marrow donors made up the cohort. At the time of sampling, every cohort member was nominally healthy, though immune exposures that went unrecorded were likely present. The donor tested CMV seronegative and was one of the 352 seronegative cohort members. Every donor gave a peripheral blood sample, and the peripheral blood mononuclear cells from that sample were used for TCR beta sequencing. Genomic DNA extraction from the blood cell samples was performed with the Qiagen DNeasy Blood Extraction Kit. Receptor libraries were prepared by the immunoSEQ multiplex PCR assay. For the multiplex PCR, a mixture combining 60 forward primers for TCR Vbeta segments and 13 reverse primers for TCR Jbeta segments was used. A multiplex PCR assay on genomic DNA amplified the CDR3 region of rearranged TCR beta genes. On the Illumina HiSeq System, the amplified TCR beta libraries were sequenced as 87-base-pair reads. The paper's processing steps were these. Across the 666 repertoires, a later analysis counted tens of millions of unique TCR beta chains, 8.5 million to 12 million of which were shared by at least two donors. Raw reads were error-corrected and collapsed into unique sequences by a nearest-neighbor algorithm in which closely related sequences were merged to remove PCR and sequencing errors. V, D and J gene segments were assigned by aligning CDR3 sequences to IMGT reference sequences. For a sequence to be retained, a match of at least six nucleotides to both a V gene segment and a J gene segment was required. Rearrangements were classified as productive when the CDR3 lacked stop codons and remained in frame with V and J, and all other rearrangements were classified as non-productive. CDR3 was defined according to IMGT convention as the region running from the second conserved V-encoded cysteine to the conserved J-encoded phenylalanine. In an earlier analysis of around 540 of the donors, sequences lacking an unambiguous match to a single V gene segment were excluded. In an earlier analysis of approximately 560 of the donors, a V segment was called functional when productive rearrangements were above 56.7%, and segregating when the standard deviation between donors exceeded 5%. To diagnose cytomegalovirus status from the catalog of TCR beta chain sequences, a statistical classification framework was built. In a later analysis, V and J genes were assigned by comparing TCR nucleotide sequences against IMGT/GENE-DB human TR gene sequences. In a later analysis, CDR3 sequences and most-parsimonious VDJ recombination scenarios were assigned using the TCRdist pipeline. In a later analysis, each TCR beta chain was defined by its CDR3 amino acid sequence together with its V-gene family, and reads lacking a unique V-gene family were excluded. In a later analysis, 500 to 650 highly shared, low-generation-probability nucleotide sequences were removed to address suspected cross-contamination and a sequencing artifact. A later analysis calculated a clonal expansion index for each public chain from normalized within-repertoire ranks of inferred template counts. In a later analysis, generation probabilities were computed using a VDJ recombination model fitted to out-of-frame rearrangements, and the results were checked against IGoR. Hypergeometric tests were used in a later analysis to score TCR-TCR, TCR-HLA and TCR-CMV co-occurrence, with a repertoire-size bias correction applied to the TCR pairs. In a later analysis, false discovery rates were estimated by permuting HLA or CMV assignments 20 times. In a later analysis, co-occurring TCRs were grouped using DBSCAN, and TCRdist sequence similarity was added for clustering within HLA-allele-positive subsets. Repertoires with fewer than 30,000 or more than 120,000 public chains were left out of co-occurrence clustering, as were a handful of repertoires with anomalous nucleotide sharing. TCRdb's version of the immuneACCESS table is confined to in-frame rearrangements and falls short of the full clone set. An unresolved V gene accounts for under half of the shortfall where checked; the remainder is of unknown origin. D and trimming were read from the DNA, whereas the V and J calls and clone size are those reported in that table. This sample comprises around 150,000 clones, roughly 75% of them detected only once. The ten biggest clones cover more than 4% of the sample.

Findings and caveats that apply to the study as a whole: Some IMGT-functional V segments, including TRBV6-2 and TRBV6-3, could not be distinguished by the 87-base-pair reads and were therefore excluded. Compared with the approximately 600-donor mean, donors in an Asian-associated ancestry cluster had fewer N-insertions in productive TCRs, according to a later genetic analysis. A later genetic analysis associated a missense DCLRE1C variant with V-gene and J-gene trimming of TCR beta chains, and an independent cohort replicated the association. A cluster of highly shared sequence variants was judged likely to be a technical artifact of the sequencing pipeline. The cohort was sequenced for TCR beta chains only, and without alpha or paired-chain data the features that could be detected were limited. When HLA alleles, especially DR and DQ, strongly co-occurred, TCR associations were difficult to assign to individual alleles. The study listed 150 to 200 TCR beta chains as associated with cytomegalovirus. Most CMV-associated TCR beta chains appeared to be HLA-restricted in a later analysis, and the HLA associations seemed to be driven largely by CMV exposure. In vitro tests confirmed that a few of the cytomegalovirus-associated TCR beta chains recognize cytomegalovirus antigens. A further reported finding was that TCR beta sequences accurately predicted the HLA-A and HLA-B alleles for most subjects in the first cohort. The classifier was reported to diagnose cytomegalovirus status with high specificity and sensitivity in both the original cohort and the validation cohort. In a later analysis, some 18,000 TCR beta sequences were associated with specific HLA alleles at a false discovery rate of 0.05. Immune exposure information for the cohort was limited to CMV serostatus. Most TCR sequences were observed very rarely across donors, whereas some public TCRs were present in many individuals. Some 15 rarely observed V segments, including chromosome 9 orphons, were excluded from the earlier analysis of several hundred of the donors because counts were too low. Linkage disequilibrium might explain the correlated functional status among segregating V segments, but an unknown experimental factor could not be ruled out. The authors suggested that the approach could potentially be extended to other disease states and immunological phenotypes. According to a later analysis, parvovirus B19, influenza, CMV and Epstein-Barr virus appeared linked to several top co-occurrence clusters. In a later analysis, HLA-associated TCR beta chains were found to be more clonally expanded and to have lower generation probabilities than equally common non-associated chains. In a later analysis, the rate of TCR association differed among HLA loci, with DRB1 alleles having the most associated TCRs and HLA-C alleles having the fewest. In an earlier analysis of some 540 of the donors, most TCR beta V segments appeared in productive rearrangements about 87% or about 30% of the time, broadly matching IMGT annotations. Because HLA typing was missing for some donors at each locus, association tests included only the typed subset. Roughly uniform sequencing depth across donors was assumed in presence/absence analyses, although this assumption may not hold.

This sequence originates from a male donor in good health and CMV-seronegative. Specimen: PBMCs. The chain is assembled from TRBV6-5 and TRBJ2-3, with no reliable assignment of the D segment. The CDR3 amino acid sequence is: CASSSKTSTDTQYF. The sequenced DNA is TGTGCCAGCAGTTCAAAAACTAGCACAGATACGCAGTATTTT.